These T cell receptor beta chains were read from a single sample in a study of cytomegalovirus exposure and HLA in healthy donors. Some clones are missing from TCRdb's copy, which holds only in-frame ones; the method was immunoSEQ multiplex PCR. The table has roughly 150,000 clones, 75% seen once; the top ten hold around 7%. Sequenced input: PBMCs. These receptors were obtained from a man aged 25 to 40 in good health and CMV-seronegative. Both conserved end residues are trimmed from each CDR3. Each record gives: CDR3 protein, clone size, V gene, J gene. Size is stated for part of the rows, as once, few or many counts, or as a class when the clone is expanded.

ASSLGRGWTNTGELF	.	TRBV5-6	TRBJ2-2
ASSLRGRSYEQY	.	TRBV5-4	TRBJ2-7
ASSENRGYTEAF	few	TRBV6-5	TRBJ1-1
ASSAAGAGYQETQY	.	TRBV6-1	TRBJ2-5
ASSFYDRPGKLF	.	TRBV5-4	TRBJ1-4
ASSFGGAETQY	.	TRBV27	TRBJ2-5
ASSLKGGTSSNTEAF	.	TRBV7-3	TRBJ1-1
ASSPHPAGQY	.	TRBV28	TRBJ2-7
ASSPLGTPDTEAF	.	TRBV5-6	TRBJ1-1
ASSLVIAGGDEQF	once	TRBV5-4	TRBJ2-1
ASSIPGQNLVGGYT	once	TRBV5-6	TRBJ1-2
ASSSTGDRLSYEQY	.	TRBV7-9	TRBJ2-7
ASSVQRGGTSPDTQY	.	TRBV25-1	TRBJ2-3
ASSRDSGGAKNIQY	.	TRBV19	TRBJ2-4
ATSRDAHSYEQY	.	TRBV15	.
ASSEQDTAGANVLT	.	TRBV6-1	TRBJ2-6
ASSSLGQGLQNRF	.	TRBV6-5	TRBJ2-1